This T cell receptor beta chain was sequenced during a study of PD-1 blockade in classical Hodgkin lymphoma. TCRdb's table, derived via immunoSEQ multiplex PCR, lists solely in-frame clones and lacks some. The top ten clones hold less than 9% of a sample with 50,000 to 65,000 clones, roughly 85% of them seen once. Trimming cost V 8 bases and J 2 bases, with 18 bases left between them. There are 15 residues in the CDR3. Germline V gene lookup returns CDR1 SGHRS and CDR2 YFSETQ. The time point was: cycle 4 day 1 (C4D1), after more than 5 weeks of nivolumab. Relapses following autologous stem cell transplantation were seen in all patients, with brentuximab vedotin exposure varying.

The chain recombines TRBV5-1 with TRBJ2-3; tentatively, D is TRBD2 (5 bases). The receptor was isolated from a human donor with classical Hodgkin lymphoma. The sequencing used peripheral blood mononuclear cells (PBMCs), collected before the fourth cycle of nivolumab. CDR3 DNA sequence: TGCGCCAGTAAAAACAACGGGGAGCACACAGATACGCAGTATTTT. This translates into CASKNNGEHTDTQYF.